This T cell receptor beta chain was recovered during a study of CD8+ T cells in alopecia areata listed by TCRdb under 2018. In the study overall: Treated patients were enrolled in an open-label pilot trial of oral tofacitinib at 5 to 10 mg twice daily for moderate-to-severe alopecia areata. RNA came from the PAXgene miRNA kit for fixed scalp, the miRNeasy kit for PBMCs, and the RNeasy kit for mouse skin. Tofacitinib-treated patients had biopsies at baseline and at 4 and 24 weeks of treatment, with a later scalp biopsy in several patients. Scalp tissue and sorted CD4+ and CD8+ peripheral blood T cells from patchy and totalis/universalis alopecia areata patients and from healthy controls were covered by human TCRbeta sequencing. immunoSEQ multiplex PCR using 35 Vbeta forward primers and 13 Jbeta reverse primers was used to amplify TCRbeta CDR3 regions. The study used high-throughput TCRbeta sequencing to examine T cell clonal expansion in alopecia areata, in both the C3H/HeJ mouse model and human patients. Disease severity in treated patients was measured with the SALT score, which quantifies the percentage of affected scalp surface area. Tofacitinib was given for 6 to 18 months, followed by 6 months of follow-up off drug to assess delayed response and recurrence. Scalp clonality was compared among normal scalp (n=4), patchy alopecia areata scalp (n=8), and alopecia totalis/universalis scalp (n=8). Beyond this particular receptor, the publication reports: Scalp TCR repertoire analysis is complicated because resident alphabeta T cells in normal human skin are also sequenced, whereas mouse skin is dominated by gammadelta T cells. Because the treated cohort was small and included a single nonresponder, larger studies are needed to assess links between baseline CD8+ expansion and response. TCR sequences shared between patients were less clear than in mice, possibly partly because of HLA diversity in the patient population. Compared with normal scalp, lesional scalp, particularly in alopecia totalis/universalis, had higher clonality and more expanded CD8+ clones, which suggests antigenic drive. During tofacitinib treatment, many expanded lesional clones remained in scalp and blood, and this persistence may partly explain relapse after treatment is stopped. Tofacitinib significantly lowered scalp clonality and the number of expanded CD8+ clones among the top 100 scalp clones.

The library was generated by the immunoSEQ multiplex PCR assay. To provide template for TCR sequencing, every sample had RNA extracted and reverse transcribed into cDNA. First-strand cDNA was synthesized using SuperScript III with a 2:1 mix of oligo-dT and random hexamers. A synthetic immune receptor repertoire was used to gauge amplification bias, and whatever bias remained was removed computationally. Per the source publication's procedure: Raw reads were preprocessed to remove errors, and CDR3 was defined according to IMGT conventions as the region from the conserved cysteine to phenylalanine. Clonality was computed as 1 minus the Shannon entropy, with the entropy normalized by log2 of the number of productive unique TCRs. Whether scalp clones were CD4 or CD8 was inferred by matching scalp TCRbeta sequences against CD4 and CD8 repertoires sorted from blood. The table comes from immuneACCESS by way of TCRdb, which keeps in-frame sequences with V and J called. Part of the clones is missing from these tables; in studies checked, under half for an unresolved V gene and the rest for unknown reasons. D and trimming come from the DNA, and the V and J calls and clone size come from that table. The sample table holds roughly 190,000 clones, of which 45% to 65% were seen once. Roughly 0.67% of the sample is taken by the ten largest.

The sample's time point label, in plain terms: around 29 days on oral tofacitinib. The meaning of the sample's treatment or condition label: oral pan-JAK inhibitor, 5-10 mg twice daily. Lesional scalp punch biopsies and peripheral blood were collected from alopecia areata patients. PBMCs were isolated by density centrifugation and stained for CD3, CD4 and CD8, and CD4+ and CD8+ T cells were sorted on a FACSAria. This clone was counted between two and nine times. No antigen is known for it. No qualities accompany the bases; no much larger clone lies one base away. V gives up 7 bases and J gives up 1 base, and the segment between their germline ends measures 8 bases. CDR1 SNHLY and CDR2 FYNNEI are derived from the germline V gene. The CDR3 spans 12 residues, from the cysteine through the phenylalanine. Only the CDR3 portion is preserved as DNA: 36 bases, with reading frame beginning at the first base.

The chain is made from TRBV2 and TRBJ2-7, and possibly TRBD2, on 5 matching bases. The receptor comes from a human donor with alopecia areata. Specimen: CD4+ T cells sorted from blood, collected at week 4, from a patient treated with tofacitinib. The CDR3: CASMGDSYEQYF. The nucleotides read TGTGCCAGCATGGGAGATTCCTACGAGCAGTACTTC.